The following is a T cell receptor (beta chain) sequence with its context. The data stem from a study of T cell changes during pregnancy in multiple sclerosis. Libraries were prepared by immunoSEQ multiplex PCR; TCRdb keeps only in-frame clonotypes and omits some of them. Here the sample spans tens of thousands of clones, about 88% being singletons. The sample was CD8+ T cells from peripheral blood mononuclear cells, taken after pregnancy. The sequence was obtained from a female donor in good health, enrolled as a control in a pregnancy study.

The CDR3 region is CASSLVASGGSKTDTQYF. The CDR3 DNA reads TGTGCCAGCAGCTTGGTTGCTAGCGGGGGGTCAAAAACAGATACGCAGTATTTT. The rearrangement uses TRBV5-4 and TRBJ2-3; TRBD2 agrees at 11 bases. The J segment lost 3 bases and the V segment lost 0 bases, leaving 9 bases of the junction unmatched. Per germline, CDR1 SGHNT and CDR2 YYREEE (reference sequence). This CDR3 is 18 amino acids long.